This T cell receptor beta chain is from a study of spatial heterogeneity in lung cancer. In the study overall: Sequencing covered available follow-up PBMC samples collected a median of roughly two years after resection.

Study-level points and caveats: Among blood samples, ubiquitous expanded tumor TCRs appeared more at resection than at follow-up.

This sample's time point: blood at routine non-recurrence follow-up after resection. Unsorted samples of tumor, nontumor lung or frozen PBMC had their whole RNA sequenced. This clonotype was observed at least ten times. Its antigen is undetermined. Every individual TCR cDNA molecule carried its own unique molecular identifier, which allowed correction of PCR and sequencing errors. Using its own MiXCR run on the 5' RACE reads, TCRdb lists one record per CDR3 protein. The sample has some 120,000 distinct CDR3 sequences; 9.5% to 15% are singletons. Sample: PBMCs, taken at follow-up. The sequence was collected from a male donor with early-stage non-small cell lung cancer.

The CDR3 DNA follows: TGTGCCAGCAGCTTTAGGAGCACAGATACGCAGTATTTT. Its protein product is CASSFRSTDTQYF. The V call is TRBV5-5, the J call TRBJ2-3; no reliable D call. This CDR3 spans 13 amino acids. The germline CDR1 and CDR2 sequences are SGHKS and YYEKEE (reference sequence). With 2 bases removed from V and 0 bases from J, the gap between germline ends came to 4 bases.